The 14 T cell receptor beta chains in this list originate from one sample, sequenced in a study of T cell responses to AZD1222 COVID-19 vaccine. Profiling relied on immunoSEQ multiplex PCR, and the TCRdb table lists in-frame clones only, not all of them. The repertoire includes under 85,000 clones, 70% to 90% of them detected once, and approximately 10% sits in the top ten. The sample in question was peripheral blood, obtained on day 0 of AZD1222 vaccination. The origin of the receptors is an adult in good health.

The rearrangement links TRBV7-9 to TRBJ2-3; D unresolved. This CDR3 is 12 amino acids long. Trimming cost V 1 base and J 5 bases, with 4 bases left between them. In germline, CDR1 is SEHNR, CDR2 FQNEAQ (reference sequence). CDR3 amino acids: CASSLGRDTQYF. The CDR3 DNA sequence: TGTGCCAGCAGCTTAGGCAGAGATACGCAGTATTTT.

The V gene is TRBV11-2, the J gene TRBJ2-3; 8 positions match TRBD2. Germline CDR1 and CDR2: SGHAT and FQNNGV. CDR3 length: 14 residues. V was clipped by 4 bases and J by 5 bases; unmatched bases: 5. CDR3 region: CASSSGLARDTQYF. CDR3 bases: TGTGCCAGCAGCTCAGGACTAGCCCGAGATACGCAGTATTTT.

CDR3 sequence: CASSQVAGNTEAFF. The CDR3 DNA reads as TGTGCCAGCAGCCAAGTCGCAGGGAACACTGAAGCTTTCTTT. The genes are TRBV3-1 (or the pseudogene TRBV3-2) and TRBJ1-1; no reliable D call. V was cut by 1 base and J by 1 base, with 7 bases left in between. The length of the CDR3 is 14 residues. The germline gives CDR1 LGHDT, CDR2 YNNKEL (reference sequence).

A few counts support this clone. The chain employs TRBV4-1 and TRBJ2-7; no clear D. CDR1 is MGHRA, CDR2 YSYEKL, per germline. The CDR3 spans 13 residues. Trimming cost V 1 base and J 3 bases, with 7 bases left between them. CDR3 nucleotides: TGCGCCAGCAGCCAAGTTGGGGACTACGAGCAGTACTTC. It is translated as CASSQVGDYEQYF.

The chain is built from TRBV11-2 and TRBJ2-2, with 8 bases lining up with TRBD1. The CDR3 covers 16 residues. From germline, CDR1 is SGHAT and CDR2 FQNNGV. V was clipped by 5 bases and J by 12 bases; unmatched bases: 17. CDR3 region: CASSPPGQALRGKLFF. CDR3 DNA sequence: TGTGCCAGCAGCCCCCCGGGACAGGCACTCCGCGGCAAGCTGTTTTTT.

This clone was counted between two and nine times. J is TRBJ1-5 and V is TRBV19, with 12 bases matching TRBD1. This CDR3 is 16 amino acids long. The germline gives CDR1 LNHDA, CDR2 SQIVND (reference sequence). After removal of 5 bases from V and 7 bases from J, the junction contained 9 bases not matched to a gene. CDR3 sequence reads: CASSAPGTGGGQPQHF. CDR3 in DNA: TGTGCCAGTAGTGCTCCCGGGACAGGGGGCGGGCAGCCCCAGCATTTT.

The chain has TRBV3-1 (or the pseudogene TRBV3-2) and TRBJ2-4; 10 nucleotides align to TRBD1. After removal of 3 bases from V and 1 base from J, the junction contained 15 bases not matched to a gene. The CDR3 loop spans 20 amino acids. Germline V gene data show CDR1 as LGHDT and CDR2 as YNNKEL (reference sequence). The CDR3 spells CASSHETPGGTGVAKNIQYF. The CDR3 nucleotides read TGTGCCAGCAGCCATGAAACCCCTGGGGGGACAGGGGTGGCCAAAAACATTCAGTACTTC.

The V gene is TRBV19, the J gene TRBJ1-2, with D maybe TRBD1 (5 bases). V lost 3 bases to trimming and J lost 2 bases, with 10 bases between them. CDR3 length equals 14 residues. CDR1 LNHDA and CDR2 SQIVND come from the germline V gene (reference sequence). For the CDR3, the DNA is TGTGCCAGTAGTATCGAGGGACCCAACTATGGCTACACCTTC. Translated, it gives CASSIEGPNYGYTF.

This chain links TRBV3-1 (or the pseudogene TRBV3-2) with TRBJ1-1; D perhaps matches TRBD1 (5 bases). The germline CDR1 and CDR2 sequences are LGHDT and YNNKEL (reference sequence). V was pared by 3 bases and J by 9 bases, with 11 bases between. CDR3 length equals 12 residues. As DNA, the CDR3 is TGTGCCAGCAGCCATGAAAGACAGAAAGCTTTCTTT. It yields the protein CASSHERQKAFF.

V and J are TRBV4-1 and TRBJ2-5; TRBD1 might be the D (6 bases). Trimming left V 3 bases short and J 4 bases short, with 18 bases between. This CDR3 is built from 16 residues. CDR1 and CDR2 (germline): MGHRA, YSYEKL. The CDR3 DNA reads as TGCGCCAGCAGCCAGGGACATGGGGGCCAGAGAGAGACCCAGTACTTC. Its translation is CASSQGHGGQRETQYF.

This clone was counted a single time. The chain uses TRBV7-2 and TRBJ2-5; perhaps TRBD1 as D (5 bases). CDR1 and CDR2 (germline): SGHTA, FQGNSA. The CDR3 has 15 residues. Trimming took 2 bases from V and 5 from J, leaving 15 bases between them. The CDR3 nucleotides read TGTGCCAGCAGCTTATGGGCAGGGAAATCGGAGACCCAGTACTTC. Encoded protein: CASSLWAGKSETQYF.

The CDR3 DNA sequence: TGCGCCAGCAGCCAAGAGGGAGACAGGGCCCTCCTGGATACGCAGTATTTT. As protein: CASSQEGDRALLDTQYF. The rearrangement joins TRBV4-1 to TRBJ2-3; 7 bases are a match to TRBD1. The CDR3 sequence is 17 residues long. Germline trimming cut 0 bases from V and 6 bases from J; bases unmatched to any gene: 12. CDR1 MGHRA and CDR2 YSYEKL come from the germline V gene.

This chain uses TRBV6-6 with TRBJ2-1, with D maybe TRBD2 (6 bases). Trimming left V 2 bases short and J 9 bases short, with 14 bases between. The germline gives CDR1 MNHNY, CDR2 SVGAGI (reference sequence). The CDR3 extends over 14 amino acids. CDR3 region: CASSYRGGEPEQFF. The CDR3 DNA is TGTGCCAGCAGTTACCGGGGCGGGGAGCCTGAGCAGTTCTTC.

The chain combines TRBV5-4 with TRBJ2-3; possible D gene TRBD1, 6 bases. Trimming shortened V by 7 bases and J by 2 bases, and 20 bases separated the two germline ends. This CDR3 has 16 residues. Germline V lookup: CDR1 SGHNT, CDR2 YYREEE (reference sequence). CDR3: CASDDQGISITDTQYF. CDR3 DNA: TGTGCCAGCGACGACCAGGGGATATCGATCACAGATACGCAGTATTTT.